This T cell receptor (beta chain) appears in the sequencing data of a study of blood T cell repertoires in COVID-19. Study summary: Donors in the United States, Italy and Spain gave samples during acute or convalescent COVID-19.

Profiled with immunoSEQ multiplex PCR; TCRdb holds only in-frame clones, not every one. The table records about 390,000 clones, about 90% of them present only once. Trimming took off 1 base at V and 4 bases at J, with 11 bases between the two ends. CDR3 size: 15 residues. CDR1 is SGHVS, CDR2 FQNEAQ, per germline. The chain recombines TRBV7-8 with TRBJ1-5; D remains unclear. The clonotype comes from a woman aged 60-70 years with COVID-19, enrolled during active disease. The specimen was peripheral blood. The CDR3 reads CASSLEIFSNQPQHF. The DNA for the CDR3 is TGTGCCAGCAGCTTAGAAATTTTCAGTAATCAGCCCCAGCATTTT.